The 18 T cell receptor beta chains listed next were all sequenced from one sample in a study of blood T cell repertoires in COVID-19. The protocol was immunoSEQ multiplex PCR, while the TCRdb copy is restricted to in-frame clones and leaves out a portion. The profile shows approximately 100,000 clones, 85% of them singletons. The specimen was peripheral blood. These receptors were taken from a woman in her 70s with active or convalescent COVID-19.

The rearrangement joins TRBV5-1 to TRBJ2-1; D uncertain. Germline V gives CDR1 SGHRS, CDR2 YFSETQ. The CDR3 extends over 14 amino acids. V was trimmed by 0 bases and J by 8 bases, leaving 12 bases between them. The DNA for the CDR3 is TGCGCCAGCAGCTTGGAAGCGAATACCGATGAGCAGTTCTTC. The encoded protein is CASSLEANTDEQFF.

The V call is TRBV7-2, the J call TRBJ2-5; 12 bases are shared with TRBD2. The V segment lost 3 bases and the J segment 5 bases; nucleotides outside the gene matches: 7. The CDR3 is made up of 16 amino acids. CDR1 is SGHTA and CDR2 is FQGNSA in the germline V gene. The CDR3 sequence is CASSFGLAGLGETQYF. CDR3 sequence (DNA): TGTGCCAGCAGCTTTGGACTAGCGGGACTGGGGGAGACCCAGTACTTC.

This CDR3 reads CSTRVAGVSYNEQFF. CDR3 nucleotides: TGCAGCACTAGGGTAGCGGGAGTTTCCTACAATGAGCAGTTCTTC. The gene calls are TRBV29-1 and TRBJ2-1, with TRBD2 identical over 9 bases. This CDR3 spans 15 amino acids. CDR1 is SQVTM and CDR2 is ANQGSEA in the germline V gene. V lost 8 bases, J lost 1 base, and 9 bases stayed unmatched.

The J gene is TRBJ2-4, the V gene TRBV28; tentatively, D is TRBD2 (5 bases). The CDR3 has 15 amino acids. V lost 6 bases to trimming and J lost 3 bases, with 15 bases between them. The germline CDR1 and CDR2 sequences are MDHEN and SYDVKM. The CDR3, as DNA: TGTGCCAGCAGCTCGGGGTATCGAGGCAAAAACATTCAGTACTTC. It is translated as CASSSGYRGKNIQYF. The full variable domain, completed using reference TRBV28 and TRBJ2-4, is DVKVTQSSRYLVKRTGEKVFLECVQDMDHENMFWYRQDPGLGLRLIYFSYDVKMKEKGDIPEGYSVSREKKERFSLILESASTNQTSMYLCASSSGYRGKNIQYFGAGTRLSVL.

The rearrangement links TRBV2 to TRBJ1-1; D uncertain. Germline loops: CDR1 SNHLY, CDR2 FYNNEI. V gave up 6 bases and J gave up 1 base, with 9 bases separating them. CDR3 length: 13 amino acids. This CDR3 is CASSADANTEAFF. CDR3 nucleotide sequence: TGTGCCAGCAGCGCGGATGCGAACACTGAAGCTTTCTTT.

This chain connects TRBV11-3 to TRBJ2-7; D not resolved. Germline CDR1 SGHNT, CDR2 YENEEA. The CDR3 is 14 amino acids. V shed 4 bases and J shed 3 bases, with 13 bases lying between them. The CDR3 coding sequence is TGTGCCAGCAGCTACGCCGATGCAGGCTACGAGCAGTACTTC. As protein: CASSYADAGYEQYF. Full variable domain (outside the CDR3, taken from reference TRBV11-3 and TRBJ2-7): EAGVVQSPRYKIIEKKQPVAFWCNPISGHNTLYWYLQNLGQGPELLIRYENEEAVDDSQLPKDRFSAERLKGVDSTLKIQPAELGDSAVYLCASSYADAGYEQYFGPGTRLTVT.

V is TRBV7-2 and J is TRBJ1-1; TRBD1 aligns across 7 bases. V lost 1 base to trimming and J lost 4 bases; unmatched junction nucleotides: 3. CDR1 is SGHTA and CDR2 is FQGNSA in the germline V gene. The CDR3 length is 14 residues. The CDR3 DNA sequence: TGTGCCAGCAGCTTAGTCAGGGGGGTCACTGAAGCTTTCTTT. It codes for CASSLVRGVTEAFF.

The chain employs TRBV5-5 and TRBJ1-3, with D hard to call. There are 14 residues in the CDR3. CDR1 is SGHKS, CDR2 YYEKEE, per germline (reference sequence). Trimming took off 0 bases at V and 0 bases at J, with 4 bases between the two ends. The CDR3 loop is CASSLVHSGNTIYF. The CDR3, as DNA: TGTGCCAGCAGCTTGGTCCACTCTGGAAACACCATATATTTT.

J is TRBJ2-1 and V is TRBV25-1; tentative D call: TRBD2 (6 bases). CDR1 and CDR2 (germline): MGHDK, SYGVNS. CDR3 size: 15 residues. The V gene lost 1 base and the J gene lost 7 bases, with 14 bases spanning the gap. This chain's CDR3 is CASSESRLAQNEQFF. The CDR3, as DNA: TGTGCCAGCAGTGAATCGCGCCTAGCGCAAAATGAGCAGTTCTTC.

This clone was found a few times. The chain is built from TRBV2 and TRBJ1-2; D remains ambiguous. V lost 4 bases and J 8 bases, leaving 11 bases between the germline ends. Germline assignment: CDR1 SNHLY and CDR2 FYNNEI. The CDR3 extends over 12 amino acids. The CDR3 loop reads CASSGGDKGYTF. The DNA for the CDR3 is TGTGCCAGCAGTGGGGGAGACAAGGGCTACACCTTC.

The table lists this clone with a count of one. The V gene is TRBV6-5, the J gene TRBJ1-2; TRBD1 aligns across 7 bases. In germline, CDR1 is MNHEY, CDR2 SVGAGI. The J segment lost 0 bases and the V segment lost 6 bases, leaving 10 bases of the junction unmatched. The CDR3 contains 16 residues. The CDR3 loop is CASSYDRDRTNYGYTF. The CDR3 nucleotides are TGTGCCAGCAGCTACGACAGGGACAGAACTAACTATGGCTACACCTTC.

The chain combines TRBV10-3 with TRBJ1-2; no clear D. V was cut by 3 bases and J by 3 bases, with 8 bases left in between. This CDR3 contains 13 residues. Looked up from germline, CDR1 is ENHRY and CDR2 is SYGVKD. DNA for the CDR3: TGTGCCATCAGTGACAGGATAGACTATGGCTACACCTTC. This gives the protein CAISDRIDYGYTF.

The CDR3 region is CASSPGTGANVLTF. CDR3 nucleotides: TGTGCCAGCAGCCCGGGCACCGGGGCCAACGTCCTGACTTTC. The chain employs TRBV6-2 or TRBV6-3 and TRBJ2-6; no firm D call. Trimming took off 6 bases at V and 4 bases at J, with 10 bases between the two ends. There are 14 residues in the CDR3. The germline V gene encodes CDR1 MNHEY and CDR2 SVGEGT.

CDR3 sequence (DNA): TGTGCCTGGGGGAATGGACAGGGGGCACATCAGCCCCAGCATTTT. Amino acid sequence: CAWGNGQGAHQPQHF. V and J are TRBV30 and TRBJ1-5; 11 bases are shared with TRBD1. Germline CDR1 and CDR2: GTSNPN and SVGIG (reference sequence). The CDR3 is 15 residues long. The V gene end was trimmed by 5 bases and the J gene end by 5 bases; junction bases not matched to a gene: 8.

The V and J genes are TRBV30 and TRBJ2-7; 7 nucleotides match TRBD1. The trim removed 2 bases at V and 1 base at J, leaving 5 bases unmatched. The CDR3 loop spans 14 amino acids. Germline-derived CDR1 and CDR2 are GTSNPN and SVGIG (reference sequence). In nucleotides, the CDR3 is TGTGCCTGGAGTCCCCGGGACAGATCCTACGAGCAGTACTTC. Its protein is CAWSPRDRSYEQYF.

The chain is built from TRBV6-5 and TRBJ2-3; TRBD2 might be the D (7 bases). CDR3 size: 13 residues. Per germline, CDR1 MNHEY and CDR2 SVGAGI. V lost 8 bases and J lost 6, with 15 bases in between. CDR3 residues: CASGGGGWDTQYF. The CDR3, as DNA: TGTGCCAGCGGAGGCGGGGGCTGGGATACGCAGTATTTT.

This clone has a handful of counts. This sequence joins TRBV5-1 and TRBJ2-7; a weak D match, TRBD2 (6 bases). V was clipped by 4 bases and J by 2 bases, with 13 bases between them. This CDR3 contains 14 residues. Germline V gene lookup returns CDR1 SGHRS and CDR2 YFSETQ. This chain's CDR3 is CASSTGTLAYEQYF. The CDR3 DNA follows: TGCGCCAGCAGCACGGGGACTTTAGCCTACGAGCAGTACTTC.

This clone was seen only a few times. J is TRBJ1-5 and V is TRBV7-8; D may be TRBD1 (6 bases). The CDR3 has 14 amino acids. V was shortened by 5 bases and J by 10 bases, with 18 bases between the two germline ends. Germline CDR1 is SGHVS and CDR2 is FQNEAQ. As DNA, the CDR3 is TGTGCCAGCAGCCCAGGGACACCGCAGAGACCCCAGCATTTT. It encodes CASSPGTPQRPQHF. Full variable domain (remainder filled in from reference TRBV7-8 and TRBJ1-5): GAGVSQSPRYKVAKRGQDVALRCDPISGHVSLFWYQQALGQGPEFLTYFQNEAQLDKSGLPSDRFFAERPEGSVSTLKIQRTQQEDSAVYLCASSPGTPQRPQHFGDGTRLSIL.